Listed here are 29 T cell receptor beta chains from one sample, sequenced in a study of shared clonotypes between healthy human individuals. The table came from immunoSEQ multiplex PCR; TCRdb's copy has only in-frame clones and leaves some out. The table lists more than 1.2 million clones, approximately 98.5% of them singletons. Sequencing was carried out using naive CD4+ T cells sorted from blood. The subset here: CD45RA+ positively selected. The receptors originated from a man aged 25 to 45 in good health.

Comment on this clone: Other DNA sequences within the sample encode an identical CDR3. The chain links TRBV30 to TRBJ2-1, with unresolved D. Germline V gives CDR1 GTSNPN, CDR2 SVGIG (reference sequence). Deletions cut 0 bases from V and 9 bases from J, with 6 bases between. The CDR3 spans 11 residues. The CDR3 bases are TGTGCCTGGAGTGTTCTAGGTGAGCAGTTCTTC. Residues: CAWSVLGEQFF. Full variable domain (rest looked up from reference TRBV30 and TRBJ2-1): SQTIHQWPATLVQPVGSPLSLECTVEGTSNPNLYWYRQAAGRGLQLLFYSVGIGQISSEVPQNLSASRPQDRQFILSSKKLLLSDSGFYLCAWSVLGEQFFGPGTRLTVL.

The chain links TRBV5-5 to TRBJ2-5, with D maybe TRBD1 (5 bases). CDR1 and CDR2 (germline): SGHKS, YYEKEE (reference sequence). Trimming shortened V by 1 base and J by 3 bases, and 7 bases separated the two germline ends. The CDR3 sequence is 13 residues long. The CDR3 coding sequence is TGTGCCAGCAGCTTGAGCAGGGAAGAGACCCAGTACTTC. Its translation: CASSLSREETQYF.

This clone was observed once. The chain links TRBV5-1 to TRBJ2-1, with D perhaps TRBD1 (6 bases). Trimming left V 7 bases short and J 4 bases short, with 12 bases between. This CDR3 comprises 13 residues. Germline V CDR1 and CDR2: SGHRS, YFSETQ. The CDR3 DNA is TGCGCCAGCGCGTCTACAGGGTACAATGAGCAGTTCTTC. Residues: CASASTGYNEQFF.

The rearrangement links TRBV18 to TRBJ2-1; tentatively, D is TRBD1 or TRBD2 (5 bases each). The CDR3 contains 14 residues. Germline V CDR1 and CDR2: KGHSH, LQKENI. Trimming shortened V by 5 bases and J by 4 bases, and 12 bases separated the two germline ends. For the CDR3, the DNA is TGTGCCAGCTCATCAAACGGGGCTTACAATGAGCAGTTCTTC. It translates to CASSSNGAYNEQFF.

CDR3 DNA: TGTGCCAGCAGCTTGGACGGTTCCCGCTACGAGCAGTACTTC. Its translation: CASSLDGSRYEQYF. J is TRBJ2-7 and V is TRBV5-5; D remains ambiguous. This CDR3 region has 14 residues. V was cut by 0 bases and J by 3 bases, with 10 bases left in between. Germline CDR1 reads SGHKS; CDR2 reads YYEKEE (reference sequence).

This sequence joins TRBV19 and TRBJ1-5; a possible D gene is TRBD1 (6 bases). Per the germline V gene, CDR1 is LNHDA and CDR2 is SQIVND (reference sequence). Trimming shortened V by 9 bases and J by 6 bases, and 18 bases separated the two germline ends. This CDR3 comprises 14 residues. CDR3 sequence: CASSGTPRGQPQHF. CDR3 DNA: TGTGCCAGCAGCGGGACCCCCAGGGGTCAGCCCCAGCATTTT.

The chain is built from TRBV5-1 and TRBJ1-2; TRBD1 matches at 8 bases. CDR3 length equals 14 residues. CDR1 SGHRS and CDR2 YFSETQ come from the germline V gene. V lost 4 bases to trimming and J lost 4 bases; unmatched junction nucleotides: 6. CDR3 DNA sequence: TGCGCCAGCAGCGTAGGGACAGGTGGCTATGGCTACACCTTC. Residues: CASSVGTGGYGYTF.

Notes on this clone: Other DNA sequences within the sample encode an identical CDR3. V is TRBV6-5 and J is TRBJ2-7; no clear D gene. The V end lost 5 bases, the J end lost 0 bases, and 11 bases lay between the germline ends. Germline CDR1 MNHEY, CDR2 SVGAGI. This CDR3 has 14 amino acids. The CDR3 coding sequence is TGTGCCAGCAGTCCCCGCGTAAGCTCCTACGAGCAGTACTTC. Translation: CASSPRVSSYEQYF.

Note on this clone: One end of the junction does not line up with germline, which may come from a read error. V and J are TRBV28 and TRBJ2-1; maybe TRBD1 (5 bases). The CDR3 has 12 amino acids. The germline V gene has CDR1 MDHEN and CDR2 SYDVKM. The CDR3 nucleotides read TGTGCCAGCAGTTTAAGGACACCCGGCGTTGTCTTC. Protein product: CASSLRTPGVVF.

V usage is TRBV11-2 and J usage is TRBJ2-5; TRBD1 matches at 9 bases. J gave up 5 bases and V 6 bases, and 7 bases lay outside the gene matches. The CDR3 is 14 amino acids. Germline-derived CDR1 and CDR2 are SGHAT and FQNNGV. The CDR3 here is CASRPGTGWETQYF. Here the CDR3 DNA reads TGTGCCAGCAGGCCCGGGACAGGGTGGGAGACCCAGTACTTC.

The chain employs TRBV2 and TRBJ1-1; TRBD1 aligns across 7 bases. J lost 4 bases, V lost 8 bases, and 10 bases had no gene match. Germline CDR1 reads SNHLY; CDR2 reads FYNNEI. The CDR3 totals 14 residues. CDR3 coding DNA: TGTGCCAGCTGGAGGGGGCGAGTCGGCACTGAAGCTTTCTTT. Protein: CASWRGRVGTEAFF. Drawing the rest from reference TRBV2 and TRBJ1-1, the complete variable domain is EPEVTQTPSHQVTQMGQEVILRCVPISNHLYFYWYRQILGQKVEFLVSFYNNEISEKSEIFDDQFSVERPDGSNFTLKIRSTKLEDSAMYFCASWRGRVGTEAFFGQGTRLTVV.

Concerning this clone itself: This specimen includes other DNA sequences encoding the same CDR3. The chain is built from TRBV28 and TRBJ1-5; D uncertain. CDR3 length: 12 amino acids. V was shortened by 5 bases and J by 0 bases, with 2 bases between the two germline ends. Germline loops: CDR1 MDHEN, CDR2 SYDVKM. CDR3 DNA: TGTGCCAGCAGTAATAGCAATCAGCCCCAGCATTTT. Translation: CASSNSNQPQHF.

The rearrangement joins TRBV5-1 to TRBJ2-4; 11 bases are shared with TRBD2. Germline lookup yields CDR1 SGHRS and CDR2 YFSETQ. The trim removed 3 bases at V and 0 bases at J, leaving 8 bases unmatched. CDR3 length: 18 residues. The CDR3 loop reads CASSSGTSGTVAKNIQYF. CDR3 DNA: TGCGCCAGCAGCTCAGGGACTAGCGGTACTGTAGCCAAAAACATTCAGTACTTC.

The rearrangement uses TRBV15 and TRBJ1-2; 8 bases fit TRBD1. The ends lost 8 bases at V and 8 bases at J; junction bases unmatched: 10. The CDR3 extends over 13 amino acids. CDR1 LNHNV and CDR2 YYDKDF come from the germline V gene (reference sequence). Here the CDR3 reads CATAMTGAMGYTF. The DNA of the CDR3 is TGTGCCACCGCCATGACAGGGGCCATGGGCTACACCTTC. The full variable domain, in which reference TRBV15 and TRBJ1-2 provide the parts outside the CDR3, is DAMVIQNPRYQVTQFGKPVTLSCSQTLNHNVMYWYQQKSSQAPKLLFHYYDKDFNNEADTPDNFQSRRPNTSFCFLDIRSPGLGDTAMYLCATAMTGAMGYTFGSGTRLTVV.

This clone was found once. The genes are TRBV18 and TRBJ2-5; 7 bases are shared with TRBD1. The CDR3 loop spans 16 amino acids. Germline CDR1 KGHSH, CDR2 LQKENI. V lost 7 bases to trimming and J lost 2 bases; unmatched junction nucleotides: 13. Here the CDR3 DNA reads TGTGCCAGCTTAAGCTGGACCGGGACAGCACAAGAGACCCAGTACTTC. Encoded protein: CASLSWTGTAQETQYF. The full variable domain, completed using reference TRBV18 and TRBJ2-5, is NAGVMQNPRHLVRRRGQEARLRCSPMKGHSHVYWYRQLPEEGLKFMVYLQKENIIDESGMPKERFSAEFPKEGPSILRIQQVVRGDSAAYFCASLSWTGTAQETQYFGPGTRLLVL.

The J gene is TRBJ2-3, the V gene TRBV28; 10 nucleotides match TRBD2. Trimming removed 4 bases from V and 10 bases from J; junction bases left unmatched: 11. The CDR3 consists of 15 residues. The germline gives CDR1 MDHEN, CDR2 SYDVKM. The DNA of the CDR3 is TGTGCCAGCAGTTCTCGCAGCGGGAGGGCCGGATCGCAGTATTTT. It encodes CASSSRSGRAGSQYF. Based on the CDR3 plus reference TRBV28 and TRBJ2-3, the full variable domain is DVKVTQSSRYLVKRTGEKVFLECVQDMDHENMFWYRQDPGLGLRLIYFSYDVKMKEKGDIPEGYSVSREKKERFSLILESASTNQTSMYLCASSSRSGRAGSQYFGPGTRLTVL.

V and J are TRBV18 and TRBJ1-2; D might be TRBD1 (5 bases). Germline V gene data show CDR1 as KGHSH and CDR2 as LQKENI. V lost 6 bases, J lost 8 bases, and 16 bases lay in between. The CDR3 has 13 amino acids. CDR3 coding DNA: TGTGCCAGCTCGTCCAGCCTTAGGGACGGCTACACCTTC. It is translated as CASSSSLRDGYTF.

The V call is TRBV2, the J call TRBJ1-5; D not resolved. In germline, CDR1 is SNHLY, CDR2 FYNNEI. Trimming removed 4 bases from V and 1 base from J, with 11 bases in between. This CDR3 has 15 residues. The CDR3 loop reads CASSAGPRSNQPQHF. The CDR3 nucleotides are TGTGCCAGCAGTGCCGGCCCGAGGAGCAATCAGCCCCAGCATTTT.

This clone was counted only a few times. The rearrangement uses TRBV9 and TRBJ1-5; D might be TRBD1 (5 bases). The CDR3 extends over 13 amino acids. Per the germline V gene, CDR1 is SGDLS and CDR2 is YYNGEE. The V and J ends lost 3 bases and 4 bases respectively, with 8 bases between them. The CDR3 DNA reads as TGTGCCAGCAGCGACGACAGTAATCAGCCCCAGCATTTT. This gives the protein CASSDDSNQPQHF. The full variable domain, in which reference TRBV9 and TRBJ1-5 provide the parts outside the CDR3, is DSGVTQTPKHLITATGQRVTLRCSPRSGDLSVYWYQQSLDQGLQFLIQYYNGEERAKGNILERFSAQQFPDLHSELNLSSLELGDSALYFCASSDDSNQPQHFGDGTRLSIL.

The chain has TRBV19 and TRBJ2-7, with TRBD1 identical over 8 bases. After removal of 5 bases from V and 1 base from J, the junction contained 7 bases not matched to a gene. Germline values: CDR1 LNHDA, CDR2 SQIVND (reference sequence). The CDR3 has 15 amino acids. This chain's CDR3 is CASSAGTGPSYEQYF. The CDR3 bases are TGTGCCAGTAGTGCCGGGACAGGCCCTTCCTACGAGCAGTACTTC.

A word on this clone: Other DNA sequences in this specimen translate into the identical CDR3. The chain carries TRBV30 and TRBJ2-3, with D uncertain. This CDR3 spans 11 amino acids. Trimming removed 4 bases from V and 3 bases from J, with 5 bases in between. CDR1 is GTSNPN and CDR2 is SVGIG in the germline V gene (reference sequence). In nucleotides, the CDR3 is TGTGCCTGGACCGGTACAGATACGCAGTATTTT. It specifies CAWTGTDTQYF.

The CDR3 DNA sequence: TGTGCCAGCAGCTACCGGGACAGGATCTACGAGCAGTACTTC. Its translation: CASSYRDRIYEQYF. The rearrangement links TRBV7-9 to TRBJ2-7, with 8 bases identical to TRBD1. There are 14 residues in the CDR3. The J segment lost 3 bases and the V segment lost 4 bases, leaving 5 bases of the junction unmatched. From germline, CDR1 is SEHNR and CDR2 FQNEAQ (reference sequence).

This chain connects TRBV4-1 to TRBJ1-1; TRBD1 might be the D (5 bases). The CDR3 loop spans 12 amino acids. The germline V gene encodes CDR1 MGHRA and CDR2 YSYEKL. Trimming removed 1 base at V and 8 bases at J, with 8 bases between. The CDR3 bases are TGCGCCAGCAGCCAAGGAGCAGGGGAAGCTTTCTTT. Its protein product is CASSQGAGEAFF.

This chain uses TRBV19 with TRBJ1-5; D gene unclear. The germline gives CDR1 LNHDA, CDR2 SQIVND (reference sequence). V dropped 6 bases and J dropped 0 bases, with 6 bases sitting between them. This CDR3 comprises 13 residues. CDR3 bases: TGTGCCAGTAGCACAGATAGCAATCAGCCCCAGCATTTT. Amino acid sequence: CASSTDSNQPQHF.

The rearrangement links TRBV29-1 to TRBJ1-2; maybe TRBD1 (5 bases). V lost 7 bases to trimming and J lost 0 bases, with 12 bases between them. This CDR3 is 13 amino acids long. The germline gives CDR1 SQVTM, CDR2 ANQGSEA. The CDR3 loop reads CSAWDAANYGYTF. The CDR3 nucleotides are TGCAGCGCCTGGGACGCAGCTAACTATGGCTACACCTTC. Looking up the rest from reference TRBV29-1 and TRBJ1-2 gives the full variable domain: SAVISQKPSRDICQRGTSLTIQCQVDSQVTMMFWYRQQPGQSLTLIATANQGSEATYESGFVIDKFPISRPNLTFSTLTVSNMSPEDSSIYLCSAWDAANYGYTFGSGTRLTVV.

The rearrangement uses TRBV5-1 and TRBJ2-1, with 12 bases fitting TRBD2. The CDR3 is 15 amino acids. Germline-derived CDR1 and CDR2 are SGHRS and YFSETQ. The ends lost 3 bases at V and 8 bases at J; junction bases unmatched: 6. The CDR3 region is CASSSGLAGSDEQFF. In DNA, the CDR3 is TGCGCCAGCAGCTCCGGACTAGCGGGATCGGATGAGCAGTTCTTC.

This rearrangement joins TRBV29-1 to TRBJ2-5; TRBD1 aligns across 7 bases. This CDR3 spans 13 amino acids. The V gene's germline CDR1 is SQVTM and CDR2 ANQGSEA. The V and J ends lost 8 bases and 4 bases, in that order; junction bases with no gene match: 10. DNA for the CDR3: TGCAGCTCAACACAGGGGATCCTAGAGACCCAGTACTTC. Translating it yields CSSTQGILETQYF.

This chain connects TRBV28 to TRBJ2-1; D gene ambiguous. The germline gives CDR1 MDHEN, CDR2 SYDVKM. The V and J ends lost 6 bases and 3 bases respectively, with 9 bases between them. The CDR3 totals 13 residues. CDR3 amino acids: CASSIPNYNEQFF. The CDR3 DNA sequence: TGTGCCAGCAGCATTCCTAACTACAATGAGCAGTTCTTC.

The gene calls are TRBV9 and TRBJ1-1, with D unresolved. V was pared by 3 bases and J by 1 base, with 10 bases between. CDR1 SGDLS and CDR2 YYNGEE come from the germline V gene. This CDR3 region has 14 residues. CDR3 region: CASSAIGPNTEAFF. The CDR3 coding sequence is TGTGCCAGCAGCGCCATCGGTCCGAACACTGAAGCTTTCTTT. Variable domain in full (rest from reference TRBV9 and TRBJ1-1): DSGVTQTPKHLITATGQRVTLRCSPRSGDLSVYWYQQSLDQGLQFLIQYYNGEERAKGNILERFSAQQFPDLHSELNLSSLELGDSALYFCASSAIGPNTEAFFGQGTRLTVV.